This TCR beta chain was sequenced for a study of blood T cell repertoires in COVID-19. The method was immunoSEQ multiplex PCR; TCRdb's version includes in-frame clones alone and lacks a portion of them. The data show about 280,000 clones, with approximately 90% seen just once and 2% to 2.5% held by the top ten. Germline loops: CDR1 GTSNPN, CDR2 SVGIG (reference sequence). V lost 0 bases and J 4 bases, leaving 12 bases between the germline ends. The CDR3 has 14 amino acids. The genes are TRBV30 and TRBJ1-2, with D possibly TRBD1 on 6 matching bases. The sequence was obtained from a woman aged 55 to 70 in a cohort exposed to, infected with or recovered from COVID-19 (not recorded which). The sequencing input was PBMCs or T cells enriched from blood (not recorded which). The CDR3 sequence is CAWSVRQGLYGYTF. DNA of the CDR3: TGTGCCTGGAGTGTACGGCAGGGGCTCTATGGCTACACCTTC.